Below are 13 T cell receptor beta chains sequenced from a single sample in a study of shared clonotypes between healthy human individuals. The protocol was immunoSEQ multiplex PCR, while the TCRdb copy is restricted to in-frame clones and leaves out a portion. The data show 1,500,000 or so clones, approximately 98.5% seen once. The sample was naive CD4+ T cells sorted from blood. Documented subset: CD45RA+ positively selected. The receptors were sampled from a man aged 25 to 45 in good health.

The chain employs TRBV11-1 and TRBJ2-6; D not certain. This CDR3 contains 15 residues. CDR1 is SGHAT and CDR2 is FQDESV in the germline V gene (reference sequence). V gave up 2 bases and J gave up 4 bases, with 9 bases separating them. The CDR3 region has the DNA TGTGCCAGCAGCTTAAGAGCATCCGGGGCCAACGTCCTGACTTTC. Translated, it gives CASSLRASGANVLTF. The complete variable domain, with remaining parts taken from reference TRBV11-1 and TRBJ2-6, reads EAEVAQSPRYKITEKSQAVAFWCDPISGHATLYWYRQILGQGPELLVQFQDESVVDDSQLPKDRFSAERLKGVDSTLKIQPAELGDSAMYLCASSLRASGANVLTFGAGSRLTVL.

The V gene is TRBV9, the J gene TRBJ2-7; 7 positions match TRBD2. Germline assignment: CDR1 SGDLS and CDR2 YYNGEE. With 4 bases clipped from V and 3 bases from J, the junction kept 10 bases outside the gene matches. There are 15 residues in the CDR3. CDR3 DNA sequence: TGTGCCAGCAGCCCCCGGGCGGGAGCAAACTACGAGCAGTACTTC. Protein sequence: CASSPRAGANYEQYF.

The rearrangement joins TRBV9 to TRBJ2-5; D is uncertain. Trimming took off 0 bases at V and 4 bases at J, with 10 bases between the two ends. The CDR3 consists of 14 residues. Germline CDR1 reads SGDLS; CDR2 reads YYNGEE. The CDR3 loop is CASSVVGSGETQYF. The DNA for the CDR3 is TGTGCCAGCAGCGTAGTAGGGTCGGGAGAGACCCAGTACTTC.

The rearrangement uses TRBV29-1 and TRBJ1-1; the D gene is possibly TRBD1 (5 bases). Germline V lookup: CDR1 SQVTM, CDR2 ANQGSEA. The CDR3 sequence is 13 residues long. The V end lost 4 bases, the J end lost 0 bases, and 9 bases lay between the germline ends. CDR3 residues: CSVVRGMNTEAFF. The CDR3 DNA sequence: TGCAGCGTTGTTAGGGGCATGAACACTGAAGCTTTCTTT.

V gene TRBV11-2 combines with J gene TRBJ1-4; possibly TRBD1 for D (5 bases). From germline, CDR1 is SGHAT and CDR2 FQNNGV. The CDR3 has 15 amino acids. With 2 bases removed from V and 3 bases from J, the gap between germline ends came to 10 bases. The CDR3 DNA reads as TGTGCCAGCAGCTTAATTCAGGGCCCTAATGAAAAACTGTTTTTT. Translation gives CASSLIQGPNEKLFF.

The chain is built from TRBV7-9 and TRBJ2-7; 8 bases map to TRBD2. With V trimmed by 0 bases and J by 0 bases, 7 bases remained unmatched. CDR1 and CDR2 from the germline V gene are SEHNR and FQNEAQ (reference sequence). The CDR3 totals 17 residues. The CDR3 region has the DNA TGTGCCAGCAGCTTAGCGGGCGGGGGGAGCTCCTCCTACGAGCAGTACTTC. Its protein is CASSLAGGGSSSYEQYF.

DNA for the CDR3: TGTGCCAGCTCCCCAGCTCAACAGGGAAGGGCCAACGTCCTGACTTTC. The encoded protein is CASSPAQQGRANVLTF. V gene TRBV18 combines with J gene TRBJ2-6; perhaps TRBD1 as D (6 bases). Trimming removed 6 bases at V and 5 bases at J, with 17 bases between. Per germline, CDR1 KGHSH and CDR2 LQKENI. The CDR3 extends over 16 amino acids.

The V gene is TRBV7-3, the J gene TRBJ2-7, with 9 bases aligning to TRBD2. The CDR3 totals 15 residues. V shed 2 bases, J shed 4 bases, and the junction held 6 bases outside the gene matches. Germline lookup yields CDR1 SGHTA and CDR2 FQGTGA. CDR3 nucleotides: TGTGCCAGCAGCTTACCCGGACTAGCGAGTTACGAGCAGTACTTC. Encoded protein: CASSLPGLASYEQYF. The full variable domain, its missing parts supplied by reference TRBV7-3 and TRBJ2-7, is GAGVSQTPSNKVTEKGKYVELRCDPISGHTALYWYRQSLGQGPEFLIYFQGTGAADDSGLPNDRFFAVRPEGSVSTLKIQRTERGDSAVYLCASSLPGLASYEQYFGPGTRLTVT.

V usage is TRBV9 and J usage is TRBJ2-7, with D tentatively TRBD2 (6 bases). Germline V CDR1 and CDR2: SGDLS, YYNGEE. Trimming took off 4 bases at V and 0 bases at J, with 14 bases between the two ends. The CDR3 runs 15 residues. The CDR3 bases are TGTGCCAGCAGCCCCCGGGGGAGCAGCTCCTACGAGCAGTACTTC. Amino acid sequence: CASSPRGSSSYEQYF.

A note on this clone: This same CDR3 is encoded by further DNA sequences in the sample. The chain couples TRBV28 to TRBJ2-7, with D unresolved. Germline CDR1 reads MDHEN; CDR2 reads SYDVKM. V was trimmed by 8 bases and J by 6 bases, leaving 14 bases between them. The CDR3 totals 12 residues. The CDR3 DNA reads TGTGCCAGCTCCCCGTTAGCCGGCGAGCAGTACTTC. It encodes CASSPLAGEQYF.

CDR3 DNA: TGTGCCATCAGTGGTCTGTCGGGTTCCTACAATGAGCAGTTCTTC. This codes for CAISGLSGSYNEQFF. This chain connects TRBV10-3 to TRBJ2-1, with D unresolved. V lost 4 bases and J lost 1, with 11 bases in between. CDR1 is ENHRY, CDR2 SYGVKD, per germline. The CDR3 has 15 residues.

With regard to this clone: The junction differs from germline at one of its ends, possibly a read error. The sample holds other DNA sequences that translate to the same CDR3. This chain joins TRBV30 and TRBJ2-7; the match to TRBD2 covers 10 bases. The germline V gene has CDR1 GTSNPN and CDR2 SVGIG (reference sequence). The CDR3 is 12 amino acids. This chain's CDR3 is CAWTSGSYEQYF. The DNA of the CDR3 is TGTGCGTGGACTAGCGGCTCCTACGAGCAGTACTTC.

This clone has just one count. The chain carries TRBV7-9 and TRBJ2-1; D not resolved. CDR3 size: 12 residues. The germline V and J ends were trimmed by 2 bases and 10 bases, with 9 bases remaining between them. Germline V gene data show CDR1 as SEHNR and CDR2 as FQNEAQ (reference sequence). The CDR3, as DNA: TGTGCCAGCAGCTTAACAAACTCCGAGCAGTTCTTC. Translating it yields CASSLTNSEQFF.